These 17 T cell receptor beta chains were sequenced from one sample in a study of blood T cell repertoires in COVID-19. The assay was immunoSEQ multiplex PCR, and TCRdb's table has in-frame clones only and misses some. The data show some 31,000 clones, with 70% to 90% seen just once and more than 7.5% held by the top ten. The sequenced sample consisted of peripheral blood. The source is a man aged 80 or over with active COVID-19.

This clone appeared a few times. The chain couples TRBV11-3 to TRBJ2-5, with TRBD2 identical over 12 bases. Trimming took 3 bases from V and 3 from J; bases not matched to a gene: 8. The CDR3 loop spans 17 amino acids. The germline V gene encodes CDR1 SGHNT and CDR2 YENEEA. This CDR3 is CASSFGLTSGGEETQYF. DNA for the CDR3: TGTGCCAGCAGCTTTGGACTGACTAGCGGGGGCGAAGAGACCCAGTACTTC.

The chain couples TRBV9 to TRBJ2-3; 10 bases are shared with TRBD1. The germline V gene has CDR1 SGDLS and CDR2 YYNGEE. Trimming removed 3 bases from V and 1 base from J; junction bases left unmatched: 5. CDR3 length equals 16 residues. CDR3 DNA sequence: TGTGCCAGCAGCGGAGGGACAGGGGCGGGCACAGATACGCAGTATTTT. This encodes CASSGGTGAGTDTQYF.

The V and J genes are TRBV3-1 (or the pseudogene TRBV3-2) and TRBJ2-3; TRBD2 is a possible D gene (7 bases). In germline, CDR1 is LGHDT, CDR2 YNNKEL (reference sequence). The V gene lost 4 bases and the J gene lost 4 bases, with 15 bases spanning the gap. This CDR3 contains 15 residues. The CDR3 spells CASSPLWEGADTQYF. CDR3 bases: TGTGCCAGCAGCCCCCTTTGGGAGGGGGCAGATACGCAGTATTTT.

Judged by abundance, this clone is medium-sized. The chain employs TRBV19 and TRBJ1-5; tentatively, D is TRBD1 (5 bases). V was cut by 7 bases and J by 1 base, with 17 bases left in between. CDR1 is LNHDA and CDR2 is SQIVND in the germline V gene (reference sequence). This CDR3 has 16 residues. Here the CDR3 DNA reads TGTGCCAGTAATCGTGGATTTGGGGGGAGCAATCAGCCCCAGCATTTT. Amino acids: CASNRGFGGSNQPQHF.

V is TRBV5-6 and J is TRBJ2-2; TRBD1 is a possible D gene (5 bases). Germline CDR1 reads SGHDT; CDR2 reads YYEEEE. Trimming took 2 bases from V and 1 from J, leaving 6 bases between them. The CDR3 totals 14 residues. The CDR3: CASSLTGNTGELFF. In DNA form, the CDR3 reads TGTGCCAGCAGCTTAACAGGGAACACCGGGGAGCTGTTTTTT.

The chain recombines TRBV14 with TRBJ2-7, with 9 bases lining up with TRBD1. The germline V gene has CDR1 SGHDN and CDR2 FVKESK. J gave up 6 bases and V 4 bases, and 7 bases lay outside the gene matches. The CDR3 runs 14 residues. Written as DNA, the CDR3 is TGTGCCAGCAGCCTTGCCGGGACAGGGCGCGAGCAGTACTTC. It is translated as CASSLAGTGREQYF. The whole variable domain, filled in from reference TRBV14 and TRBJ2-7, reads EAGVTQFPSHSVIEKGQTVTLRCDPISGHDNLYWYRRVMGKEIKFLLHFVKESKQDESGMPNNRFLAERTGGTYSTLKVQPAELEDSGVYFCASSLAGTGREQYFGPGTRLTVT.

The J gene is TRBJ1-5, the V gene TRBV14; D perhaps matches TRBD1 (6 bases). The germline gives CDR1 SGHDN, CDR2 FVKESK. The CDR3 contains 17 residues. V lost 3 bases to trimming and J lost 3 bases, with 18 bases between them. The CDR3, as DNA: TGTGCCAGCAGCCAGGGGCAGGGGAGATTAAACAATCAGCCCCAGCATTTT. Translated, it gives CASSQGQGRLNNQPQHF. The entire variable domain, with the rest obtained from reference TRBV14 and TRBJ1-5, is as follows: EAGVTQFPSHSVIEKGQTVTLRCDPISGHDNLYWYRRVMGKEIKFLLHFVKESKQDESGMPNNRFLAERTGGTYSTLKVQPAELEDSGVYFCASSQGQGRLNNQPQHFGDGTRLSIL.

This rearrangement joins TRBV9 to TRBJ2-3; TRBD1 matches at 7 bases. The CDR3 is 16 amino acids. V lost 3 bases to trimming and J lost 1 base; unmatched junction nucleotides: 8. Germline CDR1 SGDLS, CDR2 YYNGEE. CDR3 sequence: CASSALGGSGTDTQYF. The CDR3 DNA is TGTGCCAGCAGCGCCCTAGGGGGCTCGGGCACAGATACGCAGTATTTT.

V and J are TRBV9 and TRBJ1-2, with 7 bases aligning to TRBD1. V was pared by 4 bases and J by 8 bases, with 8 bases of the junction left unmatched. The CDR3 covers 13 residues. Per germline, CDR1 SGDLS and CDR2 YYNGEE. The CDR3 protein is CASSPGQAQGYTF. The CDR3 DNA follows: TGTGCCAGCAGCCCCGGACAGGCCCAGGGCTACACCTTC.

The CDR3 reads CASSLGSGTEAFF. DNA of the CDR3: TGTGCCAGCAGCTTAGGGTCGGGCACTGAAGCTTTCTTT. This chain connects TRBV11-2 to TRBJ1-1; D unresolved. CDR3 size: 13 residues. CDR1 and CDR2 (germline): SGHAT, FQNNGV. The V end was cut by 1 base, the J end by 4 bases, with 7 bases between.

The rearrangement uses TRBV18 and TRBJ1-1; no definite D call. The CDR3 is made up of 15 amino acids. Germline CDR1 and CDR2: KGHSH and LQKENI. V shed 5 bases and J shed 0 bases, with 13 bases lying between them. The CDR3 DNA follows: TGTGCCAGCTCATCCGGCGGGCCGATGAACACTGAAGCTTTCTTT. It encodes CASSSGGPMNTEAFF.

V gene TRBV12-3 or TRBV12-4 combines with J gene TRBJ2-5; no clear D. V lost 3 bases and J 4 bases, leaving 9 bases between the germline ends. The CDR3 is 13 residues long. The CDR3 DNA is TGTGCCAGCAGTTTGTCCATCGGAGAGACCCAGTACTTC. This sequence encodes CASSLSIGETQYF.

This chain joins TRBV6-5 and TRBJ2-3; perhaps TRBD2 as D (6 bases). The germline V gene has CDR1 MNHEY and CDR2 SVGAGI. V was clipped by 0 bases and J by 4 bases, with 14 bases between them. The CDR3 loop spans 16 amino acids. The CDR3 loop is CASSYSNMGEADTQYF. CDR3 DNA sequence: TGTGCCAGCAGTTACTCGAATATGGGGGAGGCAGATACGCAGTATTTT.

The V gene is TRBV5-4, the J gene TRBJ1-3; D remains ambiguous. The V gene lost 4 bases and the J gene lost 0 bases, with 8 bases spanning the gap. Germline-derived CDR1 and CDR2 are SGHNT and YYREEE (reference sequence). The CDR3 runs to 14 residues. The CDR3 sequence is CASSAYSSGNTIYF. DNA of the CDR3: TGTGCCAGCAGCGCCTACAGCTCTGGAAACACCATATATTTT.

This clone was seen only a few times. The CDR3 loop is CASSFFVSGAGLSTDTQYF. The CDR3 nucleotides read TGTGCCAGCAGTTTTTTTGTCAGCGGCGCCGGTCTCAGCACAGATACGCAGTATTTT. This chain uses TRBV27 with TRBJ2-3; D might be TRBD2 (5 bases). The CDR3 covers 19 residues. CDR1 and CDR2 (germline): MNHEY, SMNVEV (reference sequence). The V gene lost 3 bases and the J gene lost 0 bases, with 22 bases spanning the gap.

The chain employs TRBV5-1 and TRBJ1-6; TRBD1 aligns across 8 bases. Germline loops: CDR1 SGHRS, CDR2 YFSETQ. V gave up 4 bases and J gave up 0 bases; unmatched junction bases: 0. The CDR3 has 15 amino acids. In DNA, the CDR3 is TGCGCCAGCAGCGGACAGGGCTCCTATAATTCACCCCTCCACTTT. This gives the protein CASSGQGSYNSPLHF.

The chain combines TRBV19 with TRBJ2-2; 9 bases are shared with TRBD1. The CDR3 runs to 15 residues. The J segment lost 1 base and the V segment lost 7 bases, leaving 4 bases of the junction unmatched. Germline CDR1 and CDR2: LNHDA and SQIVND (reference sequence). The CDR3 DNA is TGTGCCAGTATGTGGACAGGGGTGAACACCGGGGAGCTGTTTTTT. Its translation: CASMWTGVNTGELFF.